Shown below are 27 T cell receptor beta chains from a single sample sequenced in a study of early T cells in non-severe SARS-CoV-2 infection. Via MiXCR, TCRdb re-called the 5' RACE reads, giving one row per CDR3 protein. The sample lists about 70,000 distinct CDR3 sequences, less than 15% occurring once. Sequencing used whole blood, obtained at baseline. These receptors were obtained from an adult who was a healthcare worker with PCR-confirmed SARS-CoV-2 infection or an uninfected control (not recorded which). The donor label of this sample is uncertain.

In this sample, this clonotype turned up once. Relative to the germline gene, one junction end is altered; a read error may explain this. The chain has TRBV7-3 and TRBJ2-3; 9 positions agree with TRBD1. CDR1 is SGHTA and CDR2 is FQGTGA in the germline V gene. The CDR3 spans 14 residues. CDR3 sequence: CASRPDRGTDTRYF. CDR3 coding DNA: TGTGCCAGCAGGCCGGACAGGGGAACAGATACGCGGTATTTT.

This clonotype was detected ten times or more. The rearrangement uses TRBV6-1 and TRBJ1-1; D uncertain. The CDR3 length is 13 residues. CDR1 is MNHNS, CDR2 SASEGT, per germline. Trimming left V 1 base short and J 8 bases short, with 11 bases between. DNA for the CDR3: TGTGCCAGCAGTGAAGTTGCTGGCGTGGAAGCTTTCTTT. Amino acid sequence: CASSEVAGVEAFF.

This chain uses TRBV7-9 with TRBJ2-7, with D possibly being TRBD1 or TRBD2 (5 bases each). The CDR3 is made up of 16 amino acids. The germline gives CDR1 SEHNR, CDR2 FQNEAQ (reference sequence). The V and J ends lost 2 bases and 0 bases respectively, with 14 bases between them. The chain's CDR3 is CASSLMSGQYSYEQYF. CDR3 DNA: TGTGCCAGCAGCTTAATGTCGGGGCAGTACTCCTACGAGCAGTACTTC.

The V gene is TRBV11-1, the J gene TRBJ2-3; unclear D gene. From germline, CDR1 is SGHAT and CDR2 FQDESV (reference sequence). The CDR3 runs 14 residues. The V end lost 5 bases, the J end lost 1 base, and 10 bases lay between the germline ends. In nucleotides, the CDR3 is TGTGCCAGCAGCGCCGAGCTTCGCACAGATACGCAGTATTTT. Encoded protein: CASSAELRTDTQYF.

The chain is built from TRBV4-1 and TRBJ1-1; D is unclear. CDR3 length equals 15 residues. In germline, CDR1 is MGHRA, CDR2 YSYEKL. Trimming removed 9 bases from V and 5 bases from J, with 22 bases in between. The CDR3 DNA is TGCGCCAGTTCGATTGGATACGAAGCGGGGACTGAAGCTTTCTTT. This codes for CASSIGYEAGTEAFF.

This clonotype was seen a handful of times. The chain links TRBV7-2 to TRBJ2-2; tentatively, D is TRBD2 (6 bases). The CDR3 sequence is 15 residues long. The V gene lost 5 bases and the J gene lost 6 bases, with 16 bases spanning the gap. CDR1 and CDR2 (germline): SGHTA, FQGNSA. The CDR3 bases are TGTGCCAGCAGCAAAGAGGTCTGGGGGGCCGGGGAGCTGTTTTTT. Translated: CASSKEVWGAGELFF.

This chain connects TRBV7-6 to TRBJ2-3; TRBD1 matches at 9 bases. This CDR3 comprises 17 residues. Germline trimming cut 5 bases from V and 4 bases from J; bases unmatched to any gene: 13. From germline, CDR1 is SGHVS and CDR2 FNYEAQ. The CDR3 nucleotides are TGTGCCAGCAGCCCTTACAGGGGGCGGTACGGACCAGATACGCAGTATTTT. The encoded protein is CASSPYRGRYGPDTQYF.

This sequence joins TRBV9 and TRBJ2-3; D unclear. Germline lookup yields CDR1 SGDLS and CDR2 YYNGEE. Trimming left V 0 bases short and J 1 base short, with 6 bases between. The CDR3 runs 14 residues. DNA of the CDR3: TGTGCCAGCAGCGTAGAAGCCCGCACAGATACGCAGTATTTT. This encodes CASSVEARTDTQYF.

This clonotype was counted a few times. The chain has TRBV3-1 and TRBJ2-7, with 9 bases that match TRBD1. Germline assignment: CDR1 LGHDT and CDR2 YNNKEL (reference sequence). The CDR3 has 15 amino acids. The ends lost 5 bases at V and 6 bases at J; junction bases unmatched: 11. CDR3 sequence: CASSTNRDREVEQYF. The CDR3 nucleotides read TGTGCCAGCAGCACAAACCGGGACAGGGAGGTCGAGCAGTACTTC.

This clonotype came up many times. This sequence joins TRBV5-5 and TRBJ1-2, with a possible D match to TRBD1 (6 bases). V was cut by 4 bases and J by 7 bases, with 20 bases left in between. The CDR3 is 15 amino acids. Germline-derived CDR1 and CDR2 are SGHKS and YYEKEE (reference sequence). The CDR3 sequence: CASSKEGGHVGGYTF. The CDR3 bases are TGTGCCAGCAGCAAAGAGGGGGGCCACGTCGGTGGCTACACCTTC.

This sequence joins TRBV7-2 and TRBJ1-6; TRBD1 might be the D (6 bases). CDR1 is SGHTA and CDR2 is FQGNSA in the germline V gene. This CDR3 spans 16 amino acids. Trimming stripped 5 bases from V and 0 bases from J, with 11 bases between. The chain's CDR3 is CASSPQGSSYNSPLHF. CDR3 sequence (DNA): TGTGCCAGCAGCCCGCAGGGGAGCTCCTATAATTCACCCCTCCACTTT.

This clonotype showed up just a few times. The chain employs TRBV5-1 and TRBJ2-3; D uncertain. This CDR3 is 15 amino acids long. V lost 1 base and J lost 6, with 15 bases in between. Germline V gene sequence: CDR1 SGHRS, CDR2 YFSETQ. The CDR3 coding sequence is TGCGCCAGCAGCTTGATTGTGGATTCCTCCGATACGCAGTATTTT. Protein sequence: CASSLIVDSSDTQYF.

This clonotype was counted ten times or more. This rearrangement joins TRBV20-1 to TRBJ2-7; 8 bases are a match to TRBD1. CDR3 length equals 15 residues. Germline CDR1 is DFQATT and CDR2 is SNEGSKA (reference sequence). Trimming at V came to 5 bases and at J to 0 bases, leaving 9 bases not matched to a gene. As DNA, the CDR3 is TGCAGTGCTCCCAGCTCAGGGGGCTTCTCCTACGAGCAGTACTTC. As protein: CSAPSSGGFSYEQYF.

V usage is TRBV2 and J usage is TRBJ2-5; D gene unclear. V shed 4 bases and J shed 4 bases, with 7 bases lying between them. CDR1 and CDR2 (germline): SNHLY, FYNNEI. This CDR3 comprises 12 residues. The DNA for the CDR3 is TGTGCCAGCAGTGCGGAAGGAGAGACCCAGTACTTC. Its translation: CASSAEGETQYF.

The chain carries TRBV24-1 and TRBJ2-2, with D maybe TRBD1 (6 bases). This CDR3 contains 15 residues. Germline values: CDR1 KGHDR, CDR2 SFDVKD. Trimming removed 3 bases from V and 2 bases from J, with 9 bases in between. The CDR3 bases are TGTGCCACCAGTGATAGGACAGACAACACCGGGGAGCTGTTTTTT. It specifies CATSDRTDNTGELFF.

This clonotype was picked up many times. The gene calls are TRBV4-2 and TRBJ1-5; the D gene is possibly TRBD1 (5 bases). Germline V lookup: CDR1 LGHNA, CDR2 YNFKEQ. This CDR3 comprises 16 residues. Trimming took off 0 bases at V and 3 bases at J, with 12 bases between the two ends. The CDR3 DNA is TGTGCCAGCAGCCAAGAGCAGGGTATCATCAATCAGCCCCAGCATTTT. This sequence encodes CASSQEQGIINQPQHF.

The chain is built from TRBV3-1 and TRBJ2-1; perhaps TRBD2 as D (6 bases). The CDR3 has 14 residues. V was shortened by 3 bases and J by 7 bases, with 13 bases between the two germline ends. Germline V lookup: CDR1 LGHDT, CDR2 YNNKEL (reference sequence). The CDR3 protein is CASSQYGTYNEQFF. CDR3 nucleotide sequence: TGTGCCAGCAGCCAGTACGGGACTTATAATGAGCAGTTCTTC.

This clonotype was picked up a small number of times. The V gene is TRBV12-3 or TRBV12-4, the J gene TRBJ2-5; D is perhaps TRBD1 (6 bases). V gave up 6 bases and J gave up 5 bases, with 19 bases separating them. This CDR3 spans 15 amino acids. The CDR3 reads CASRRMLRGAETQYF. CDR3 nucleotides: TGTGCCAGCAGGAGGATGCTCAGGGGCGCGGAGACCCAGTACTTC.

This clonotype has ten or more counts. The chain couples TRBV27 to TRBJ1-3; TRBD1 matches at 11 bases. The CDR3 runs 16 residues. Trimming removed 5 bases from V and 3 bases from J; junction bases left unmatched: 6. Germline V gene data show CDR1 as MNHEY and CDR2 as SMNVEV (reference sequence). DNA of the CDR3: TGTGCCAGCAGTCCCCGGACAGGGGGCGGTGGAAACACCATATATTTT. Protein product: CASSPRTGGGGNTIYF.

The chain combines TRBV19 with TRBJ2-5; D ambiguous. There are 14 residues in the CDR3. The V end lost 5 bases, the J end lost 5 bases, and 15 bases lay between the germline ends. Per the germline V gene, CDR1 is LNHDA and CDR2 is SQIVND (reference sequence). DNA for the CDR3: TGTGCCAGTAGTCTTTCCGGCCTCTCCGAGACCCAGTACTTC. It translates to CASSLSGLSETQYF.

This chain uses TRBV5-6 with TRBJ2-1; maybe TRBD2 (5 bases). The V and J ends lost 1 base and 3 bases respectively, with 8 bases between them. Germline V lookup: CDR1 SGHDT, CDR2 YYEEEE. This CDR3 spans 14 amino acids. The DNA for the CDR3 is TGTGCCAGCAGCTTGATAAGCGGCTACAATGAGCAGTTCTTC. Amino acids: CASSLISGYNEQFF.

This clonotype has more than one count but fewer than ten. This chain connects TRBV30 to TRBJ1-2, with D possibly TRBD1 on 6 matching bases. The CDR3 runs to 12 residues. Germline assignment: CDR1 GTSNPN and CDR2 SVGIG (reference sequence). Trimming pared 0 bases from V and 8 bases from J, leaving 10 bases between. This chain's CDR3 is CAWSVRGLGYTF. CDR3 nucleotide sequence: TGTGCCTGGAGTGTACGGGGGCTAGGCTACACCTTC.

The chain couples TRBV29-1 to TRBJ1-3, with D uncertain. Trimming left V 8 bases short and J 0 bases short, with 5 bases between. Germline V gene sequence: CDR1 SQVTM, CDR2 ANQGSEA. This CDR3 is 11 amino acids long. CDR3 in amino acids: CSFSSGNTIYF. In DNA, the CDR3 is TGCAGCTTCTCCTCTGGAAACACCATATATTTT. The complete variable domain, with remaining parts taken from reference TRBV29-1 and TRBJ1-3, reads SAVISQKPSRDICQRGTSLTIQCQVDSQVTMMFWYRQQPGQSLTLIATANQGSEATYESGFVIDKFPISRPNLTFSTLTVSNMSPEDSSIYLCSFSSGNTIYFGEGSWLTVV.

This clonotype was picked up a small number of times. As DNA, the CDR3 is TGTGCCAGTAGTACCGGACGGGCCTACGAGCAGTACTTC. It is translated as CASSTGRAYEQYF. This chain uses TRBV19 with TRBJ2-7, with D hard to call. CDR3 size: 13 residues. The germline V and J ends were trimmed by 4 bases and 2 bases, with 9 bases remaining between them. Germline-derived CDR1 and CDR2 are LNHDA and SQIVND (reference sequence).

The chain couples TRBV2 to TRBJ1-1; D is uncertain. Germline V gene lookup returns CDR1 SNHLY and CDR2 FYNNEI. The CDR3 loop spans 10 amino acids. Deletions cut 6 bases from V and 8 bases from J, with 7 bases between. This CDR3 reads CASSRTEAFF. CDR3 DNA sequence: TGTGCCAGCAGCCGGACCGAAGCTTTCTTT.

CDR3 in DNA: TGTGCCAGCAGCCCTAGCGGGAGGGGAAACATTCAGTACTTC. This sequence encodes CASSPSGRGNIQYF. The V call is TRBV7-3, the J call TRBJ2-4; TRBD2 matches 12 bases. CDR1 and CDR2 from the germline V gene are SGHTA and FQGTGA. V dropped 5 bases and J dropped 6; count of bases not matched to a gene: 2. The CDR3 consists of 14 residues.

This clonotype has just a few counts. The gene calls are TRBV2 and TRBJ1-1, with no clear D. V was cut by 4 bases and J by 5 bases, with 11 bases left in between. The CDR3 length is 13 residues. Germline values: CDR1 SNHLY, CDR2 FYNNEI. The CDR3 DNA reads TGTGCCAGCAGTGCCGAAGGAGGAACTGAAGCTTTCTTT. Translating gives CASSAEGGTEAFF.